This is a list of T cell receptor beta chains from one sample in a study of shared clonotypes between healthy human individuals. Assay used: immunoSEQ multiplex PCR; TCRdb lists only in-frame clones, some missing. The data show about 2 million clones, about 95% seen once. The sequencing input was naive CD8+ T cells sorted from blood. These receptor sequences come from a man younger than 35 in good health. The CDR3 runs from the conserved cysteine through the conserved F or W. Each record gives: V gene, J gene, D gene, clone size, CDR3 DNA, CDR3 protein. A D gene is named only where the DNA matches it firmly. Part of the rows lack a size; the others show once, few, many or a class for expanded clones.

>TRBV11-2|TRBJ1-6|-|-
TGTGCCAGCAGTCTCGACAGGCTCCCTCTCCACTTT
CASSLDRLPLHF
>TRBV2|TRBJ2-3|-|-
TGTGCCAGCAGTGAGGGCCCCAGGACAAGCACAGATACGCAGTATTTT
CASSEGPRTSTDTQYF
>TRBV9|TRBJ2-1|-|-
TGTGCCAGCAGCGGGGGGTACAATGAGCAGTTCTTC
CASSGGYNEQFF
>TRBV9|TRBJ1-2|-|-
TGTGCCAGCAGCGTAGATCCCGGACGCCTGGATGGCTACACCTTC
CASSVDPGRLDGYTF
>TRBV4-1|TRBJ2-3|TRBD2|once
TGCGCCAGCAGCCAAGGGGGAGGGGAGGCAGATACGCAGTATTTT
CASSQGGGEADTQYF
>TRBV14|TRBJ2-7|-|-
TGTGCCAGCAGCCACCGGGGCTTCTACGAGCAGTACTTC
CASSHRGFYEQYF
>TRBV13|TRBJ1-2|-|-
TGTGCCAGCAGTGACGGCGGGCAGACGGGCGGATATGGCTACACCTTC
CASSDGGQTGGYGYTF
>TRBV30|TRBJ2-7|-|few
TGTGCCTGGAGTGAGGGGTACGAGCAGTACTTC
CAWSEGYEQYF
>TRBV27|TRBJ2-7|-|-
TGTGCCAGCAGTTTTAACTCCGCCTACGAGCAGTACTTC
CASSFNSAYEQYF
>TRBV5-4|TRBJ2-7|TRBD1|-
TGTGCCAGCAGCTTTAGCGGACAGGGAGCCTACGAGCAGTACTTC
CASSFSGQGAYEQYF
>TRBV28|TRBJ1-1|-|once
TGTGCCATCAATGGGGGGACCTCCACTGAAGCTTTCTTT
CAINGGTSTEAFF
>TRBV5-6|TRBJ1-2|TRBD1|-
TGTGCCAGCAGCTTCTCTCGTTCAGGGGGCTATGGCTACACCTTC
CASSFSRSGGYGYTF
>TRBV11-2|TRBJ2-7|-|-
TGTGCCAGCAGCTTAGATCGGGCGGGCGAGCAGTACTTC
CASSLDRAGEQYF
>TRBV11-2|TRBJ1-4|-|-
TGTGCCAGCAGCTTAGATTACCGAGACAGAGAAAAACTGTTTTTT
CASSLDYRDREKLFF
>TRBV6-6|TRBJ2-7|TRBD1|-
TGTGCCAGCAGCGGACAGGATAAGTCCTACGAGCAGTACTTC
CASSGQDKSYEQYF
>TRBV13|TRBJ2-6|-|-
TGTGCCAGCAGCTTAGGACTGTCCCCCGGTGGCTCTGGGGCCAACGTCCTGACTTTC
CASSLGLSPGGSGANVLTF
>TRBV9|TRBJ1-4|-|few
TGTGCCAGCAGCGTAGGTGGAGCAACTAATGAAAAACTGTTTTTT
CASSVGGATNEKLFF
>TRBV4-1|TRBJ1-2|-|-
TGCGCCAGCAGCCAAGGTCTGCGGTCGGAGAGCTACACCTTC
CASSQGLRSESYTF
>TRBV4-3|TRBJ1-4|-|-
TGCGCCAGCAGCCAACTTGAGGGTAGACAGTTAAACGGGGAAAAACTGTTTTTT
CASSQLEGRQLNGEKLFF
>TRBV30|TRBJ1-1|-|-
TGTGCCTGGAGTGTACTGGCCAGGCACACTGAAGCTTTCTTT
CAWSVLARHTEAFF
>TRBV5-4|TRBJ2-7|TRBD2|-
TGTGCCAGCAGCCCGGGGGGGTACGAGCAGTACTTC
CASSPGGYEQYF
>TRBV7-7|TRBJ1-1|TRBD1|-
TGTGCTAGCAGCTTAGGGACAGGGACGGAAGCTTTCTTT
CASSLGTGTEAFF
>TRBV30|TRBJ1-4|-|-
TGTGCCTGGAGTGGGGGGGAGTATGAAAAACTGTTTTTT
CAWSGGEYEKLFF
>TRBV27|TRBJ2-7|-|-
TGTGCCAGCAGTTTGATGGGTCCTTTTCAGGAGCAGTACTTC
CASSLMGPFQEQYF
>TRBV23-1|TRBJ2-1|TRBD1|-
TGCGCCAGCAGTTCGCCGCTGAGACAGGGTGAGTATCATGAGCAGTTCTTC
CASSSPLRQGEYHEQFF
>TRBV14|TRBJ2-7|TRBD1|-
TGTGCCAGCAGTCCGGCCGGGACAGGGACGGGAGTCGCCTACGAGCAGTACTTC
CASSPAGTGTGVAYEQYF
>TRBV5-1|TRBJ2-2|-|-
TGCGCCAGCAGCTTGGCCGAGGCGGGATCCCACACCGGGGAGCTGTTTTTT
CASSLAEAGSHTGELFF
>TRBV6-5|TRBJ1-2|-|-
TGTGCCAGCAGTTACTCGAGAGTTAATAACTATGGCTACACCTTC
CASSYSRVNNYGYTF
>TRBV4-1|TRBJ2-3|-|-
TGCGCCAGCAGCGCACGGGGCACAGATACGCAGTATTTT
CASSARGTDTQYF
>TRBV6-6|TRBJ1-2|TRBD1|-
TGTGCCAGCAGTTACCCGGACAGGCAAGCTAACTATGGCTACACCTTC
CASSYPDRQANYGYTF
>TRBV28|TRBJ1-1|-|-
TGTGCCAGCAGTTCCCTTGGGACTCTGAACACTGAAGCTTTCTTT
CASSSLGTLNTEAFF
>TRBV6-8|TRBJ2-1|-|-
TGTGCCAGCAGTTACTCGAATTGGCGGGTGGGCAATGAGCAGTTCTTC
CASSYSNWRVGNEQFF
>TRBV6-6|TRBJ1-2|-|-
TGTGCCAGCAGTCCGACAGGCGCCATAGCTAACTATGGCTACACCTTC
CASSPTGAIANYGYTF
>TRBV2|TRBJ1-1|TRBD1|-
TGTGCCAGCAGGCTGCTTCGGACAGGGGGCGACACTGAAGCTTTCTTT
CASRLLRTGGDTEAFF
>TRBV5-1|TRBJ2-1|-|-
TGCGCCAGCACCAATAGGGGGGATGAGCAGTTCTTC
CASTNRGDEQFF
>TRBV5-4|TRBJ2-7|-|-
TGTGCCAGCAGCCCTGACGGGGACCCCTACGAGCAGTACTTC
CASSPDGDPYEQYF
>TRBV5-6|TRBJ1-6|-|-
TGTGCCAGCAGCTTGTCGGTCAGGATAGACAATTCACCCCTCCACTTT
CASSLSVRIDNSPLHF
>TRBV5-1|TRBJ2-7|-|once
TGCGCCAGCAGCTGGGGGGGTCCGACAGGGACCTACGAGCAGTACTTC
CASSWGGPTGTYEQYF
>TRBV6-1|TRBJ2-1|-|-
TGTGCCAGCAGTTATTTTTTCGGGGTGAATGAGCAGTTCTTC
CASSYFFGVNEQFF
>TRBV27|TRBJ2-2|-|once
TGTGCCAGCAGTTCCTTCGCGGGGAACACCGGGGAGCTGTTTTTT
CASSSFAGNTGELFF
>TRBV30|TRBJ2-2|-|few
TGTGCCGTGGGGCCATCGAACACCGGGGAGCTGTTTTTT
CAVGPSNTGELFF
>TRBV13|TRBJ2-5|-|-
TGTGCCAGCAGCGTTACCGCAGGGTGGGGCCAAGAGACCCAGTACTTC
CASSVTAGWGQETQYF
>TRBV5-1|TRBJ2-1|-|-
TGCGCCAGCAGCTTGGACGGCCCCCTGAGCTCCTACAATGAGCAGTTCTTC
CASSLDGPLSSYNEQFF
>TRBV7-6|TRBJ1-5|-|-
TGTGCCAGCAGCTTAGCCCCGGGTTCTCAGGGCAATCAGCCCCAGCATTTT
CASSLAPGSQGNQPQHF
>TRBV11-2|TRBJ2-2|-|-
TGTGCCAGCAGCCCAATTCGGGGTAGCGGCACCGGGGAGCTGTTTTTT
CASSPIRGSGTGELFF
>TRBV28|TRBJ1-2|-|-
TGTGCCAGCAGTTTGGGCCAGCCGGAAGATGGCTACACCTTC
CASSLGQPEDGYTF
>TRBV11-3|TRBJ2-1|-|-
TGTGCCAGCAGCTCTTCGGGACTTCAGAATGAGCAGTTCTTC
CASSSSGLQNEQFF
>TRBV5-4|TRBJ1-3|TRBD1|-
TGTGCCAGCAGCTCGGGACAGGACCTCTCTGGAAACACCATATATTTT
CASSSGQDLSGNTIYF
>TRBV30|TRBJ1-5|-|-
TGTGCCTGGGCCAGACGAGACAATCAGCCCCAGCATTTT
CAWARRDNQPQHF
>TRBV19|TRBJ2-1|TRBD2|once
TGTGCCAGCTCTAGCGGCTCCTACAATGAGCAGTTCTTC
CASSSGSYNEQFF
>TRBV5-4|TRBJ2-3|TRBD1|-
TGTGCCAGCAGCTGGGACAGGGGAAATACGCAGTATTTT
CASSWDRGNTQYF
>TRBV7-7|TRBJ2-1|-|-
TGTGCTAGCAGCGCAGGTCAAAGCTCCTACAATGAGCAGTTCTTC
CASSAGQSSYNEQFF